The entry below gives a single T cell receptor (beta chain) sequence along with its context. One junction end disagrees with the germline gene, perhaps due to a read error. Profiled with immunoSEQ multiplex PCR; TCRdb holds only in-frame clones, not every one. The sample has tens of thousands of clones, approximately 97% seen once. This entry belongs to a study of cytomegalovirus exposure and HLA in healthy donors. Study background: The roughly 120 validation repertoires, a later analysis reported, used the same platform as the approximately 700 first-cohort repertoires.

This receptor was identified in a woman between 18 and 29 years old in good health and CMV-seropositive. The sequencing input was PBMCs.

CDR3 sequence reads: CASSLSLADQETQYF. CDR3 DNA: TGTGCTAGCAGCTTGTCGCTAGCGGACCAAGAGACCCAGTACTTC. The chain links TRBV5-5 to TRBJ2-5; 7 positions agree with TRBD2. Germline loops: CDR1 SGHKS, CDR2 YYEKEE (reference sequence). The CDR3 is made up of 15 amino acids.